This record covers a single T cell receptor beta chain. Its cognate antigen is unknown. With 7 bases clipped from V and 10 bases from J, the junction kept 16 bases outside the gene matches. Germline V gives CDR1 SQVTM, CDR2 ANQGSEA. The CDR3 contains 14 residues. TCRdb's table, derived via immunoSEQ multiplex PCR, lists solely in-frame clones and lacks some. This sample yields over 85,000 clones, of which about 91% are seen a single time; around 0.33% belongs to the top ten. Patients were ineligible given autoimmune disease history or systemic immunosuppression. The sample is drawn from a study of OX40 agonist ivuxolimab in advanced cancers. Study as a whole: Among those treated, three patients had partial responses, one with hepatocellular carcinoma and two with cutaneous melanoma.

Study conclusions and caveats: At doses 0.1 to 3.0 mg/kg, CD4+ and CD8+ clones expanded.

The V and J genes are TRBV29-1 and TRBJ2-1; TRBD1 aligns across 7 bases. This receptor was obtained from an adult with an advanced solid tumor such as melanoma, head and neck, liver or kidney cancer. This specimen was CD4+ or CD8+ T cells sorted from blood, taken in a trial of the OX40 agonist ivuxolimab. CDR3 residues: CSALRPGQSVEQFF. For the CDR3, the DNA is TGCAGCGCGCTCCGGCCGGGACAGTCGGTAGAGCAGTTCTTC.